This passage covers 8 T cell receptor beta chains from one sample sequenced in a study of T cell repertoires in cytomegalovirus infection. The antigens of these receptors remain unknown. TCRdb reprocessed the reads via MiXCR and lists one record per CDR3 protein. The sample includes some 350,000 distinct CDR3 sequences, about 35% of them seen just once. The sample was cultured PBMCs, taken from culture after CMV antigen stimulation. These receptor sequences come from a human donor in good health (CMV status not recorded). Some clones in this sample may be carry-over from other donors' samples.

This clonotype was detected only a few times. The rearrangement joins TRBV7-3 to TRBJ2-5; TRBD1 might be the D (5 bases). V was cut by 2 bases and J by 1 base, with 11 bases left in between. Germline V gene sequence: CDR1 SGHTA, CDR2 FQGTGA. This CDR3 spans 15 amino acids. CDR3 protein: CASSLRIGAQETQYF. CDR3 bases: TGTGCCAGCAGCTTACGAATAGGGGCCCAAGAGACCCAGTACTTC.

This sequence joins TRBV2 and TRBJ1-4; D gene unclear. Germline-derived CDR1 and CDR2 are SNHLY and FYNNEI. The CDR3 totals 15 residues. With 8 bases removed from V and 0 bases from J, the gap between germline ends came to 13 bases. CDR3 sequence (DNA): TGTGCCAGCGTAGGACTGCGTGCAACTAATGAAAAACTGTTTTTT. Translated, it gives CASVGLRATNEKLFF.

The chain links TRBV12-3 or TRBV12-4 to TRBJ1-1; D is possibly TRBD1 (6 bases). The CDR3 sequence is 13 residues long. Trimming pared 6 bases from V and 4 bases from J, leaving 12 bases between. In nucleotides, the CDR3 is TGTGCCAGCAGGGCCAGGGGCGCCACTGAAGCTTTCTTT. Protein: CASRARGATEAFF.

The table lists this clonotype with a few counts. The CDR3 here is CASSRSGAFNQPQHF. The CDR3 bases are TGTGCCAGCAGCCGATCGGGGGCCTTCAATCAGCCCCAGCATTTT. The chain has TRBV7-2 and TRBJ1-5; a possible D gene is TRBD1 (6 bases). Germline CDR1 is SGHTA and CDR2 is FQGNSA. V lost 5 bases and J 3 bases, leaving 14 bases between the germline ends. This CDR3 is 15 amino acids long.

J is TRBJ2-7 and V is TRBV6-6, with 8 bases matching TRBD2. The CDR3 is made up of 15 amino acids. Germline values: CDR1 MNHNY, CDR2 SVGAGI (reference sequence). The J segment lost 4 bases and the V segment lost 0 bases, leaving 5 bases of the junction unmatched. As DNA, the CDR3 is TGTGCCAGCAGTTACTCGAGAGAGCGGGAGTACGAGCAGTACGTC. Its protein is CASSYSREREYEQYV.

This clonotype has only a few counts. This rearrangement joins TRBV28 to TRBJ1-6; D remains unclear. The germline V gene encodes CDR1 MDHEN and CDR2 SYDVKM. Trimming removed 1 base at V and 3 bases at J, with 7 bases between. The CDR3 is 15 amino acids. Written as DNA, the CDR3 is TGTGCCAGCAGTTTATCCGGGTTCTATAATTCACCCCTCCACTTT. It encodes CASSLSGFYNSPLHF. Based on the CDR3 plus reference TRBV28 and TRBJ1-6, the full variable domain is DVKVTQSSRYLVKRTGEKVFLECVQDMDHENMFWYRQDPGLGLRLIYFSYDVKMKEKGDIPEGYSVSREKKERFSLILESASTNQTSMYLCASSLSGFYNSPLHFGNGTRLTVT.

This clonotype has a handful of counts. V is TRBV7-2 and J is TRBJ1-1; D gene ambiguous. Between the trimmed V and J ends, which lost 3 bases and 7 bases, there was a span of 9 bases. This CDR3 is built from 12 residues. Germline V gene lookup returns CDR1 SGHTA and CDR2 FQGNSA. CDR3 nucleotides: TGTGCCAGCAGCTTCTTGACGGATGAAGCTTTCTTT. It encodes CASSFLTDEAFF.

The chain joins TRBV19 to TRBJ1-4, with D maybe TRBD1 (5 bases). The CDR3 sequence is 17 residues long. Looked up from germline, CDR1 is LNHDA and CDR2 is SQIVND (reference sequence). V lost 3 bases and J lost 8, with 22 bases in between. The CDR3 loop is CASSIQARDVPREKLFF. For the CDR3, the DNA is TGTGCCAGTAGTATTCAGGCCAGGGACGTTCCGCGGGAAAAACTGTTTTTT. Variable domain in full (rest from reference TRBV19 and TRBJ1-4): DGGITQSPKYLFRKEGQNVTLSCEQNLNHDAMYWYRQDPGQGLRLIYYSQIVNDFQKGDIAEGYSVSREKKESFPLTVTSAQKNPTAFYLCASSIQARDVPREKLFFGSGTQLSVL.